This TCR beta chain stems from a study of cytomegalovirus exposure and HLA in healthy donors. This clone was recorded once. Its target is unknown. Study-wide results and caveats: The majority of TCR sequences were rare, yet some public TCRs appeared in many donors. Segments of the TCR beta V type were, in most cases, productive about 87% or about 30% of the time in an earlier analysis. Using a false discovery rate of 0.05, a later analysis showed that approximately 16,000 TCR beta sequences were associated with HLA alleles.

Amplification used 60 Vbeta primers and 13 Jbeta primers. Sequencing was performed with immunoSEQ multiplex PCR; in TCRdb, only in-frame clones are kept and a portion is missing. The sample contains around 120,000 clones, approximately 80% of which appear only once. Sequencing input: PBMCs. The sequence derives from a female donor in good health and CMV-seropositive.

The CDR3 region is CASSRAGERDNEQFF. CDR3 sequence (DNA): TGTGCCAGCAGCCGAGCGGGAGAACGCGACAATGAGCAGTTCTTC. V gene TRBV9 combines with J gene TRBJ2-1, with TRBD2 matching 8 bases. V was clipped by 4 bases and J by 5 bases; unmatched bases: 8. This CDR3 comprises 15 residues. Germline V gives CDR1 SGDLS, CDR2 YYNGEE.